Listed here are 28 T cell receptor beta chains from one sample, sequenced in a study of graft-versus-host responses after intestinal transplantation. Method: immunoSEQ multiplex PCR; TCRdb's copy keeps in-frame clones and lacks some. Found here are 7,000 to 10,000 clones, more than 30% of them singletons; the top ten hold roughly 6%. This specimen was alloreactive CD4+ T cells from a mixed lymphocyte reaction culture, taken before intestinal transplant. Subset noted: CFSE-low proliferating T cells sorted from approximately 6-day pre-transplant mixed lymphocyte reaction (GvH or HvG direction). The receptors come from a human patient who received an intestinal transplant.

DNA for the CDR3: TGTGCCAGCAGGAGTAGGGGACAGGAAACGAGCACTGAAGCTTTCTTT. It codes for CASRSRGQETSTEAFF. This chain connects TRBV2 to TRBJ1-1; TRBD1 matches at 8 bases. Germline values: CDR1 SNHLY, CDR2 FYNNEI. The CDR3 contains 16 residues. Trimming at V came to 6 bases and at J to 4 bases, leaving 13 bases not matched to a gene.

This clone counts as medium-sized. J is TRBJ1-4 and V is TRBV19, with D perhaps TRBD1 (6 bases). Between the trimmed V and J ends, which lost 7 bases and 2 bases, there was a span of 14 bases. This CDR3 is 15 amino acids long. CDR1 is LNHDA and CDR2 is SQIVND in the germline V gene (reference sequence). This CDR3 is CASKGRGLTNEKLFF. The CDR3 nucleotides read TGTGCCAGTAAGGGCAGGGGATTGACTAATGAAAAACTGTTTTTT.

This clone was seen only a few times. The gene calls are TRBV28 and TRBJ2-7; 7 bases align to TRBD2. The V gene end was trimmed by 0 bases and the J gene end by 0 bases; junction bases not matched to a gene: 2. CDR3 length: 15 amino acids. CDR1 is MDHEN, CDR2 SYDVKM, per germline. The DNA for the CDR3 is TGTGCCAGCAGTTTATGGGGGGGGAGCTCCTACGAGCAGTACTTC. This translates into CASSLWGGSSYEQYF. Full variable domain (outside the CDR3, taken from reference TRBV28 and TRBJ2-7): DVKVTQSSRYLVKRTGEKVFLECVQDMDHENMFWYRQDPGLGLRLIYFSYDVKMKEKGDIPEGYSVSREKKERFSLILESASTNQTSMYLCASSLWGGSSYEQYFGPGTRLTVT.

This clone was seen only a few times. The rearrangement links TRBV6-1 to TRBJ1-1; tentatively, D is TRBD1 (5 bases). This CDR3 region has 14 residues. V was clipped by 5 bases and J by 0 bases, with 10 bases between them. Germline-derived CDR1 and CDR2 are MNHNS and SASEGT. CDR3 loop: CASSYNRMNTEAFF. The CDR3 DNA follows: TGTGCCAGCAGTTATAACAGGATGAACACTGAAGCTTTCTTT.

As DNA, the CDR3 is TGTGCCAGCTCGCGTGACAGGTTGACTAGCACAGATACGCAGTATTTT. This encodes CASSRDRLTSTDTQYF. The J gene is TRBJ2-3, the V gene TRBV18; perhaps TRBD1 as D (6 bases). Germline lookup yields CDR1 KGHSH and CDR2 LQKENI. V lost 6 bases and J 0 bases, leaving 16 bases between the germline ends. The length of the CDR3 is 16 residues. The entire variable domain, with the rest obtained from reference TRBV18 and TRBJ2-3, is as follows: NAGVMQNPRHLVRRRGQEARLRCSPMKGHSHVYWYRQLPEEGLKFMVYLQKENIIDESGMPKERFSAEFPKEGPSILRIQQVVRGDSAAYFCASSRDRLTSTDTQYFGPGTRLTVL.

This clone was counted between two and nine times. The J gene is TRBJ1-1, the V gene TRBV28; 7 bases agree with TRBD1. Per the germline V gene, CDR1 is MDHEN and CDR2 is SYDVKM. V was pared by 2 bases and J by 5 bases, with 14 bases of the junction left unmatched. The CDR3 covers 17 residues. The CDR3 sequence: CASSLGGKGGDRTEAFF. For the CDR3, the DNA is TGTGCCAGCAGTTTAGGGGGGAAAGGGGGCGATCGAACTGAAGCTTTCTTT.

This clone is medium-sized by share. This rearrangement joins TRBV28 to TRBJ2-1; no clear D. Trimming took off 6 bases at V and 8 bases at J, with 11 bases between the two ends. The CDR3 spans 12 residues. Germline values: CDR1 MDHEN, CDR2 SYDVKM. As DNA, the CDR3 is TGTGCCAGCAGCACAACATTGGATGAGCAGTTCTTC. It is translated as CASSTTLDEQFF.

This chain connects TRBV18 to TRBJ2-7, with 7 bases matching TRBD1. This CDR3 comprises 17 residues. Germline V gene data show CDR1 as KGHSH and CDR2 as LQKENI. V gave up 1 base and J gave up 0 bases; unmatched junction bases: 9. The CDR3 reads CASSPLPQTGPSYEQYF. The CDR3 bases are TGTGCCAGCTCACCACTGCCCCAGACAGGGCCCTCCTACGAGCAGTACTTC.

In this sample, this clone turned up a few times. The chain combines TRBV6-1 with TRBJ1-1, with D hard to call. The CDR3 contains 14 residues. CDR1 and CDR2 from the germline V gene are MNHNS and SASEGT. V dropped 6 bases and J dropped 1 base, with 12 bases sitting between them. The CDR3 loop reads CASRRPPGNTEAFF. Written as DNA, the CDR3 is TGTGCCAGCAGGCGTCCTCCAGGGAACACTGAAGCTTTCTTT.

The rearrangement joins TRBV7-2 to TRBJ1-6, with 8 bases fitting TRBD1. CDR3 length: 14 amino acids. Losses at the gene ends were 5 bases for V and 10 bases for J; bases not matched to a gene: 7. The germline V gene encodes CDR1 SGHTA and CDR2 FQGNSA. The CDR3 reads CASSPRQGQSPLHF. Written as DNA, the CDR3 is TGTGCCAGCAGCCCCCGACAGGGGCAATCACCCCTCCACTTT.

This chain links TRBV7-6 with TRBJ1-2; D perhaps matches TRBD1 (5 bases). The germline V and J ends were trimmed by 5 bases and 1 base, with 11 bases remaining between them. CDR3 length: 14 amino acids. Germline V gives CDR1 SGHVS, CDR2 FNYEAQ. DNA for the CDR3: TGTGCCAGCAGCACCCAGACAGTTAACTATGGCTACACCTTC. It translates to CASSTQTVNYGYTF.

The rearrangement links TRBV6-1 to TRBJ1-2; D gene unclear. Looked up from germline, CDR1 is MNHNS and CDR2 is SASEGT. This CDR3 comprises 11 residues. V was cut by 6 bases and J by 5 bases, with 7 bases left in between. The CDR3 DNA reads TGTGCCAGCAGGACCGGGTATGGCTACACCTTC. Its translation: CASRTGYGYTF.

The rearrangement links TRBV5-1 to TRBJ2-5; TRBD2 matches 7 bases. Germline V lookup: CDR1 SGHRS, CDR2 YFSETQ. Germline trimming cut 4 bases from V and 5 bases from J; bases unmatched to any gene: 14. This CDR3 contains 16 residues. CDR3 nucleotides: TGCGCCAGCAGCGCTGACGGCGCGGGGGTCGTGGAGACCCAGTACTTC. Its translation: CASSADGAGVVETQYF.

This clone was detected a few times. The chain uses TRBV6-5 and TRBJ1-1; 10 bases are a match to TRBD1. From germline, CDR1 is MNHEY and CDR2 SVGAGI. With V trimmed by 2 bases and J by 6 bases, 6 bases remained unmatched. CDR3 size: 15 residues. CDR3 DNA: TGTGCCAGCAGTTACGGTCTTGGACAGGGGGCTGAAGCTTTCTTT. This sequence encodes CASSYGLGQGAEAFF.

The chain combines TRBV12-5 with TRBJ2-7; tentatively, D is TRBD2 (7 bases). CDR1 and CDR2 from the germline V gene are LGHNT and FRNRAP. Trimming removed 9 bases at V and 2 bases at J, with 14 bases between. The CDR3 contains 13 residues. The CDR3 region is CARGGAPPYEQYF. CDR3 DNA: TGTGCTAGGGGGGGGGCACCTCCCTACGAGCAGTACTTC.

The rearrangement uses TRBV14 and TRBJ1-1, with TRBD1 matching 7 bases. This CDR3 has 14 residues. Germline V lookup: CDR1 SGHDN, CDR2 FVKESK. V dropped 8 bases and J dropped 0; count of bases not matched to a gene: 6. The CDR3 protein is CASRKQGMNTEAFF. The CDR3 DNA is TGTGCCAGCCGTAAACAGGGGATGAACACTGAAGCTTTCTTT.

This clone was picked up a small number of times. The chain employs TRBV27 and TRBJ2-7, with no clear D. There are 15 residues in the CDR3. Per germline, CDR1 MNHEY and CDR2 SMNVEV (reference sequence). Trimming removed 1 base at V and 0 bases at J, with 10 bases between. CDR3: CASSLFSTRSYEQYF. In DNA, the CDR3 is TGTGCCAGCAGTTTATTCTCCACACGCTCCTACGAGCAGTACTTC.

The CDR3 bases are TGTGCCAGCTCACCACCTATGTCCACTGAAGCTTTCTTT. Translation: CASSPPMSTEAFF. The rearrangement links TRBV18 to TRBJ1-1; D ambiguous. The CDR3 extends over 13 amino acids. Germline-derived CDR1 and CDR2 are KGHSH and LQKENI. Trimming pared 0 bases from V and 4 bases from J, leaving 6 bases between.

The chain is built from TRBV6-5 and TRBJ2-7; 8 nucleotides agree with TRBD1. The CDR3 consists of 15 residues. Per germline, CDR1 MNHEY and CDR2 SVGAGI. The V segment lost 6 bases and the J segment 2 bases; nucleotides outside the gene matches: 9. CDR3 nucleotides: TGTGCCAGCAGGTACGGAGGACAGGGAACCTACGAGCAGTACTTC. Protein product: CASRYGGQGTYEQYF.

The sample holds a few counts of this clone. This chain joins TRBV11-2 and TRBJ1-1; D uncertain. Germline V gene data show CDR1 as SGHAT and CDR2 as FQNNGV. This CDR3 region has 14 residues. V lost 0 bases and J 2 bases, leaving 7 bases between the germline ends. DNA of the CDR3: TGTGCCAGCAGCTTAGATATGCTAAACACTGAAGCTTTCTTT. Its translation is CASSLDMLNTEAFF. The full variable domain, in which reference TRBV11-2 and TRBJ1-1 provide the parts outside the CDR3, is EAGVAQSPRYKIIEKRQSVAFWCNPISGHATLYWYQQILGQGPKLLIQFQNNGVVDDSQLPKDRFSAERLKGVDSTLKIQPAKLEDSAVYLCASSLDMLNTEAFFGQGTRLTVV.

This rearrangement joins TRBV4-1 to TRBJ1-5; 10 bases align to TRBD1. V shed 4 bases, J shed 7 bases, and the junction held 7 bases outside the gene matches. This CDR3 is built from 15 residues. CDR1 and CDR2 from the germline V gene are MGHRA and YSYEKL. The CDR3 reads CASSPIGTGDQPQHF. In DNA, the CDR3 is TGCGCCAGCAGCCCCATCGGGACAGGGGACCAGCCCCAGCATTTT.

V and J are TRBV9 and TRBJ2-2; D is perhaps TRBD1 (5 bases). Germline lookup yields CDR1 SGDLS and CDR2 YYNGEE. The length of the CDR3 is 15 residues. Trimming pared 0 bases from V and 6 bases from J, leaving 12 bases between. The chain's CDR3 is CASSVGVGVPGELFF. In DNA form, the CDR3 reads TGTGCCAGCAGCGTAGGCGTAGGGGTACCCGGGGAGCTGTTTTTT.

This chain joins TRBV7-9 and TRBJ1-2, with D hard to call. The V and J ends lost 5 bases and 6 bases respectively, with 10 bases between them. CDR3 length: 12 amino acids. Germline loops: CDR1 SEHNR, CDR2 FQNEAQ (reference sequence). The CDR3 DNA reads as TGTGCCAGCAGCCCGACCGGAGATGGCTACACCTTC. This translates into CASSPTGDGYTF.

A few counts support this clone. The chain is built from TRBV9 and TRBJ2-1; perhaps TRBD2 as D (5 bases). The CDR3 sequence is 14 residues long. V dropped 4 bases and J dropped 7 bases, with 15 bases sitting between them. Germline CDR1 SGDLS, CDR2 YYNGEE. CDR3 DNA sequence: TGTGCCAGCAGCAAAGGGAGAGGGTTGAATGAGCAGTTCTTC. Amino acids: CASSKGRGLNEQFF. Full variable domain (outside the CDR3, taken from reference TRBV9 and TRBJ2-1): DSGVTQTPKHLITATGQRVTLRCSPRSGDLSVYWYQQSLDQGLQFLIQYYNGEERAKGNILERFSAQQFPDLHSELNLSSLELGDSALYFCASSKGRGLNEQFFGPGTRLTVL.

The CDR3 region is CASLPPGQIGYNYGYTF. The CDR3 DNA follows: TGTGCCAGCCTACCCCCGGGACAGATAGGTTATAACTATGGCTACACCTTC. The chain recombines TRBV28 with TRBJ1-2; 7 bases are shared with TRBD1. V gave up 8 bases and J gave up 1 base; unmatched junction bases: 16. Germline CDR1 is MDHEN and CDR2 is SYDVKM. The CDR3 contains 17 residues.

This chain links TRBV9 with TRBJ2-3, with 15 positions matching TRBD2. CDR1 and CDR2 from the germline V gene are SGDLS and YYNGEE. The length of the CDR3 is 19 residues. The J segment lost 6 bases and the V segment lost 4 bases, leaving 15 bases of the junction unmatched. DNA for the CDR3: TGTGCCAGCAGCTATTCCGGGACTAGCGGGGGGTTCAACATGGATACGCAGTATTTT. Translation gives CASSYSGTSGGFNMDTQYF.

The rearrangement links TRBV19 to TRBJ2-7; the match to TRBD1 covers 7 bases. The CDR3 runs 13 residues. CDR1 and CDR2 from the germline V gene are LNHDA and SQIVND (reference sequence). The V segment lost 0 bases and the J segment 6 bases; nucleotides outside the gene matches: 2. CDR3 region: CASSIDPGGEQYF. CDR3 coding DNA: TGTGCCAGTAGTATAGACCCAGGGGGCGAGCAGTACTTC.

The chain couples TRBV13 to TRBJ2-7, with D perhaps matching TRBD2 (5 bases). Trimming took 1 base from V and 3 from J, leaving 13 bases between them. This CDR3 has 15 residues. The V gene's germline CDR1 is PRHDT and CDR2 FYEKMQ (reference sequence). The CDR3: CASSLVYGIDYEQYF. CDR3 nucleotides: TGTGCCAGCAGCTTAGTGTACGGGATTGACTACGAGCAGTACTTC.